The 5 T cell receptor beta chains presented below share a single source sample, sequenced in a study of regulatory T cells in long-lasting Graves disease. Combining iRepertoire HTBI primers with Arm-PCR of CDR3 regions, the authors built TCR beta libraries. TCRdb reprocessed the multiplex PCR reads via MiXCR and lists one record per CDR3 protein. The sample shows 560,000 or so distinct CDR3 sequences, around 15% of them seen only once. Time point of the sample: newly diagnosed GD, antithyroid drugs for less than 3 months. The TCR library was made from RNA that had been extracted from PBMCs in TRIzol. This sample also appeared in a second study, on T cells in Graves' hyperthyroidism and ophthalmopathy.

Source: peripheral blood mononuclear cells (PBMCs), taken at new diagnosis, from a patient treated with antithyroid drugs. These receptors originate from a young man with Graves disease.

This clonotype was observed many times. The chain has TRBV18 and TRBJ2-7, with 9 bases that match TRBD2. The germline V gene encodes CDR1 KGHSH and CDR2 LQKENI. There are 17 residues in the CDR3. Trimming removed 6 bases from V and 4 bases from J; junction bases left unmatched: 16. The CDR3 DNA is TGTGCCAGCTCGGACTCGGTTGTTTCTAGCGGGAAGTACGAGCAGTACTTC. Translating gives CASSDSVVSSGKYEQYF.

This clonotype was seen at least ten times. The chain uses TRBV3-1 and TRBJ2-3, with D maybe TRBD1 (5 bases). The ends were cut back, 1 base at V and 0 bases at J, with 8 bases in the middle. The CDR3 totals 15 residues. Germline CDR1 is LGHDT and CDR2 is YNNKEL (reference sequence). The CDR3 reads CASSQGSGSTDTQYF. In DNA, the CDR3 is TGTGCCAGCAGCCAAGGATCAGGGAGCACAGATACGCAGTATTTT.

This sequence joins TRBV2 and TRBJ1-5; unclear D gene. Between the trimmed V and J ends, which lost 4 bases and 0 bases, there was a span of 13 bases. The CDR3 runs 16 residues. Germline CDR1 SNHLY, CDR2 FYNNEI. The CDR3 DNA follows: TGTGCCAGCAGTGTACGGACGGACTATAGCAATCAGCCCCAGCATTTT. This encodes CASSVRTDYSNQPQHF. The whole variable domain, remainder taken from reference TRBV2 and TRBJ1-5, is EPEVTQTPSHQVTQMGQEVILRCVPISNHLYFYWYRQILGQKVEFLVSFYNNEISEKSEIFDDQFSVERPDGSNFTLKIRSTKLEDSAMYFCASSVRTDYSNQPQHFGDGTRLSIL.

At least ten counts were recorded for this clonotype. The chain is built from TRBV20-1 and TRBJ1-6, with TRBD1 identical over 7 bases. J gave up 7 bases and V 6 bases, and 6 bases lay outside the gene matches. The V gene's germline CDR1 is DFQATT and CDR2 SNEGSKA (reference sequence). The CDR3 consists of 13 residues. As DNA, the CDR3 is TGCAGTGCCAACAGGGGTAGGAATTCACCCCTCCACTTT. It codes for CSANRGRNSPLHF.

CDR3 residues: CASSSKSSGVSYEQYF. CDR3 DNA: TGTGCCAGCAGCTCCAAGAGCAGTGGGGTCTCCTACGAGCAGTACTTC. The V and J genes are TRBV2 and TRBJ2-7; D is unclear. The CDR3 runs 16 residues. The ends were cut back, 6 bases at V and 0 bases at J, with 18 bases in the middle. Germline values: CDR1 SNHLY, CDR2 FYNNEI.